The clone carrying this TCR beta chain appeared a few times. These data belong to a study of OX40 agonist ivuxolimab in advanced cancers. Assay used: immunoSEQ multiplex PCR; TCRdb lists only in-frame clones, some missing. The data show roughly 38,000 clones, with 70% to 85% seen just once and approximately 1.8% held by the top ten. The TCR was taken from an adult with an advanced solid tumor such as melanoma, head and neck, liver or kidney cancer. The sequencing used CD4+ or CD8+ T cells sorted from blood, collected in a trial of the OX40 agonist ivuxolimab.

The CDR3 DNA is TGTGCTAGTGGTTTGCGGACAGGGCCTTATGAAGCTTTCTTT. The encoded protein is CASGLRTGPYEAFF. This chain joins TRBV12-5 and TRBJ1-1; 8 bases fit TRBD1. The CDR3 spans 14 residues. The V gene's germline CDR1 is LGHNT and CDR2 FRNRAP. The V segment lost 2 bases and the J segment 7 bases; nucleotides outside the gene matches: 6.